These T cell receptor beta chains were read from a single sample in a study of blood T cell repertoires in COVID-19. Profiling relied on immunoSEQ multiplex PCR, and the TCRdb table lists in-frame clones only, not all of them. The sample consists of hundreds of thousands of clones, 88% of them appearing once. The sample comprised PBMCs or T cells enriched from blood (not recorded which). These receptors were obtained from a woman aged 40 to 55 with acute COVID-19. CDR3s include the opening cysteine and the closing phenylalanine or tryptophan. Fields, in order: D gene, J gene, V gene, clone size, CDR3 protein, CDR3 DNA. A D gene is named only where the DNA matches it firmly. Size values are once, few and many counts, or a class for expanded clones, and some rows have none.

>-|TRBJ1-3|TRBV5-1|-
CASSSNGDSGNTIYF
TGCGCCAGCAGCTCGAACGGAGACTCTGGAAACACCATATATTTT
>TRBD1|TRBJ1-4|TRBV27|-
CASSLSIEEDRDEKLFF
TGTGCCAGCAGTTTATCGATAGAGGAGGACAGGGATGAAAAACTGTTTTTT
>TRBD2|TRBJ2-1|TRBV20-1|-
CSASPGGGRYEQFF
TGCAGTGCTAGTCCGGGAGGGGGAAGATATGAGCAGTTCTTC
>TRBD1|TRBJ1-1|TRBV10-3|-
CAISDYRGRNTEAFF
TGTGCCATCAGTGACTACAGGGGTAGGAACACTGAAGCTTTCTTT
>TRBD1|TRBJ2-7|TRBV28|-
CASSPHSGQGVYEQYF
TGTGCCAGCAGTCCTCATTCGGGACAGGGGGTTTACGAGCAGTACTTC
>TRBD1|TRBJ2-7|TRBV4-1|-
CASSLDRAYEQYF
TGCGCCAGCAGCCTTGACAGGGCCTACGAGCAGTACTTC
>TRBD2|TRBJ2-7|TRBV7-8|-
CASSLSLAGWDEGQYF
TGTGCCAGCAGCTTATCACTAGCGGGTTGGGACGAGGGGCAGTACTTC
>TRBD2|TRBJ2-1|TRBV24-1|-
CATSDLAGESNEQFF
TGTGCCACCAGTGATTTAGCGGGAGAAAGCAATGAGCAGTTCTTC
>-|TRBJ1-6|TRBV15|few
CATSRDPGVDSPLHF
TGTGCCACCAGCAGAGATCCAGGTGTGGATTCACCCCTCCACTTT
>-|TRBJ1-2|TRBV2|-
CASSERVVGYGYTF
TGTGCCAGCAGTGAACGGGTAGTTGGCTATGGCTACACCTTC
>TRBD1|TRBJ2-1|TRBV6-6|-
CASSPGTATYNEQFF
TGTGCCAGCAGTCCCGGGACAGCTACCTACAATGAGCAGTTCTTC
>TRBD1|TRBJ1-6|TRBV30|-
CACRDRDRNSPLHF
TGTGCCTGCAGGGACAGGGACCGAAATTCACCCCTCCACTTT
>TRBD1|TRBJ1-4|TRBV7-9|few
CASSLAAGGHEKLFF
TGTGCCAGCAGCTTAGCGGCAGGGGGCCATGAAAAACTGTTTTTT
>TRBD2|TRBJ2-1|TRBV19|-
CASSMPSGSPRYNEQFF
TGTGCCAGTAGTATGCCTAGCGGGTCCCCCCGTTACAATGAGCAGTTCTTC
>TRBD1|TRBJ2-3|TRBV14|-
CASSQDDRGWGTDTQYF
TGTGCCAGCAGCCAAGATGACAGGGGGTGGGGAACAGATACGCAGTATTTT
>TRBD1|TRBJ2-7|TRBV13|-
CASSCTFPGQRDSYEQYF
TGTGCCAGCAGCTGTACTTTCCCGGGACAGCGTGATTCCTACGAGCAGTACTTC
>-|TRBJ2-2|TRBV27|-
CASSLYPTDNTGELFF
TGTGCCAGCAGTTTATACCCGACTGATAACACCGGGGAGCTGTTTTTT
>-|TRBJ1-2|TRBV7-2|-
CASSLVAGNVDYGYTF
TGTGCCAGCAGCTTAGTGGCAGGGAACGTTGACTATGGCTACACCTTC
>-|TRBJ2-5|TRBV7-9|-
CASSSTTLQSAETQYF
TGTGCCAGCAGTTCCACAACCCTACAGAGTGCAGAGACCCAGTACTTC
>TRBD1|TRBJ1-5|TRBV6-8|-
CASRRPQGVGNQPQHF
TGTGCCAGCAGACGCCCACAGGGGGTAGGCAATCAGCCCCAGCATTTT
>-|TRBJ1-2|TRBV20-1|-
CSARSGYGYTF
TGCAGTGCTAGATCCGGCTATGGCTACACCTTC
>TRBD2|TRBJ2-2|TRBV6-4|-
CASSAGTSGPTGELFF
TGTGCCAGCAGTGCCGGGACTAGCGGTCCGACCGGGGAGCTGTTTTTT
>-|TRBJ2-5|TRBV12-3/TRBV12-4|few
CASSFSDWETQYF
TGTGCCAGCAGTTTTAGTGACTGGGAGACCCAGTACTTC
>-|TRBJ2-2|TRBV4-1|-
CASSQHLRQMTGELFF
TGCGCCAGCAGCCAACATCTCCGACAGATGACCGGGGAGCTGTTTTTT
>-|TRBJ1-2|TRBV9|-
CASSAGGRVYGYTF
TGTGCCAGCAGCGCCGGTGGCAGGGTCTATGGCTACACCTTC
>TRBD2|TRBJ2-1|TRBV24-1|-
CATSGGAGGPNLNNEQFF
TGTGCCACCAGCGGGGGAGCGGGAGGGCCCAACTTAAACAATGAGCAGTTCTTC
>-|TRBJ1-5|TRBV6-5|-
CASSRDGVGNQPQHF
TGTGCCAGCAGTCGTGACGGGGTGGGGAATCAGCCCCAGCATTTT
>-|TRBJ1-2|TRBV2|once
CASSASDANYGYTF
TGTGCCAGCAGTGCTTCAGATGCTAACTATGGCTACACCTTC
>-|TRBJ1-5|TRBV5-5|-
CASSGTDYSNQPQHF
TGTGCCAGCAGTGGAACCGACTATAGCAATCAGCCCCAGCATTTT
>-|TRBJ1-3|TRBV15|-
CATSYKGAGNTIYF
TGTGCCACCAGTTACAAAGGGGCAGGAAACACCATATATTTT
>-|TRBJ1-6|TRBV2|-
CASSELDSLNSPLHF
TGTGCCAGCAGTGAGCTTGACAGCTTAAATTCACCCCTCCACTTT
>-|TRBJ2-4|TRBV4-3|-
CASSQELASGNIQYF
TGCGCCAGCAGCCAGGAACTAGCTTCCGGAAACATTCAGTACTTC
>-|TRBJ2-3|TRBV7-9|-
CASSPTSTDTQYF
TGTGCCAGCAGCCCCACTAGCACAGATACGCAGTATTTT
>-|TRBJ1-1|TRBV15|many
CATSRDREGTEAFF
TGTGCCACCAGCAGAGATAGGGAGGGCACTGAAGCTTTCTTT
>-|TRBJ1-2|TRBV12-3/TRBV12-4|few
CASSYMNNYGYTF
TGTGCCAGCAGTTACATGAATAACTATGGCTACACCTTC
>-|TRBJ2-5|TRBV20-1|-
CSASLETQYF
TGCAGTGCTAGTCTGGAGACCCAGTACTTC
>TRBD1|TRBJ1-5|TRBV6-2/TRBV6-3|-
CASSPQGKGNQPQHF
TGTGCCAGCAGTCCACAGGGGAAGGGCAATCAGCCCCAGCATTTT
>TRBD1|TRBJ2-1|TRBV4-1|-
CASSQADRGIDNEQFF
TGCGCCAGCAGCCAAGCTGACAGGGGCATTGACAATGAGCAGTTCTTC
>TRBD1|TRBJ1-2|TRBV25-1|-
CASSELQGYYGYTF
TGTGCCAGCAGTGAACTACAGGGGTACTATGGCTACACCTTC
>TRBD1|TRBJ1-1|TRBV6-2/TRBV6-3|-
CASSTGGEGLNTEAFF
TGTGCCAGCAGTACAGGGGGCGAGGGCCTGAACACTGAAGCTTTCTTT
>-|TRBJ2-1|TRBV10-2|-
CASSDTSYNEQFF
TGCGCCAGCAGTGACACATCGTACAATGAGCAGTTCTTC